The 28 T cell receptor beta chains below come from one sample, sequenced in a study of blood T cell repertoires in COVID-19. The method was immunoSEQ multiplex PCR; TCRdb's version includes in-frame clones alone and lacks a portion of them. The repertoire holds approximately 140,000 clones, with 84% as singletons. The specimen was PBMCs or T cells enriched from blood (not recorded which). Source of these receptors: a man between 40 and 49 years old with acute COVID-19.

The chain is built from TRBV6-2 or TRBV6-3 and TRBJ2-1; 8 positions match TRBD2. This CDR3 spans 16 amino acids. Per the germline V gene, CDR1 is MNHEY and CDR2 is SVGEGT. The V segment lost 0 bases and the J segment 7 bases; nucleotides outside the gene matches: 8. The chain's CDR3 is CASSYSGAGDENEQFF. The CDR3 DNA follows: TGTGCCAGCAGTTACTCGGGAGCGGGAGACGAGAATGAGCAGTTCTTC.

This chain connects TRBV9 to TRBJ1-1; 7 bases match TRBD1. Losses at the gene ends were 0 bases for V and 2 bases for J; bases not matched to a gene: 4. CDR3 length equals 15 residues. Germline V CDR1 and CDR2: SGDLS, YYNGEE. The CDR3 DNA sequence: TGTGCCAGCAGCGTAGATCAGGGGGTTAACACTGAAGCTTTCTTT. Translation: CASSVDQGVNTEAFF.

The chain employs TRBV7-9 and TRBJ2-5, with 9 nucleotides matching TRBD2. V lost 1 base, J lost 2 bases, and 5 bases stayed unmatched. The length of the CDR3 is 16 residues. Per germline, CDR1 SEHNR and CDR2 FQNEAQ (reference sequence). This CDR3 reads CASSLGPSGAQETQYF. As DNA, the CDR3 is TGTGCCAGCAGCTTAGGCCCTAGCGGGGCGCAAGAGACCCAGTACTTC. Filled out from reference TRBV7-9 and TRBJ2-5, the complete variable domain reads DTGVSQNPRHKITKRGQNVTFRCDPISEHNRLYWYRQTLGQGPEFLTYFQNEAQLEKSRLLSDRFSAERPKGSFSTLEIQRTEQGDSAMYLCASSLGPSGAQETQYFGPGTRLLVL.

V is TRBV5-8 and J is TRBJ1-2; the match to TRBD1 covers 9 bases. V lost 2 bases to trimming and J lost 2 bases; unmatched junction nucleotides: 7. The V gene's germline CDR1 is SGHTS and CDR2 YDEGEE. The length of the CDR3 is 16 residues. The CDR3 region has the DNA TGTGCCAGCAGCTTCCGGGACAGGGTTTTCAACTATGGCTACACCTTC. Its protein product is CASSFRDRVFNYGYTF.

The CDR3: CATTGSGNQPQHF. CDR3 nucleotide sequence: TGTGCCACTACCGGGAGTGGCAATCAGCCCCAGCATTTT. The V gene is TRBV19, the J gene TRBJ1-5; unclear D gene. This CDR3 comprises 13 residues. V lost 10 bases and J lost 2, with 12 bases in between. Germline V lookup: CDR1 LNHDA, CDR2 SQIVND (reference sequence). Variable domain in full (rest from reference TRBV19 and TRBJ1-5): DGGITQSPKYLFRKEGQNVTLSCEQNLNHDAMYWYRQDPGQGLRLIYYSQIVNDFQKGDIAEGYSVSREKKESFPLTVTSAQKNPTAFYLCATTGSGNQPQHFGDGTRLSIL.

This clone was recorded once. The rearrangement uses TRBV5-1 and TRBJ2-3; TRBD2 matches 7 bases. CDR1 is SGHRS and CDR2 is YFSETQ in the germline V gene. The V gene end was trimmed by 2 bases and the J gene end by 2 bases; junction bases not matched to a gene: 5. There are 15 residues in the CDR3. CDR3 in amino acids: CASSLSLADTDTQYF. CDR3 nucleotides: TGCGCCAGCAGCTTAAGTCTAGCGGACACAGATACGCAGTATTTT.

In DNA form, the CDR3 reads TGCGCCAGCAGCGCCGGCGTGACGGGGAACACCGGGGAGCTGTTTTTT. Protein product: CASSAGVTGNTGELFF. V usage is TRBV5-1 and J usage is TRBJ2-2, with unresolved D. CDR1 is SGHRS and CDR2 is YFSETQ in the germline V gene. CDR3 length: 16 amino acids. Trimming took 4 bases from V and 1 from J, leaving 14 bases between them.

This clone is a singleton in its sample. The gene calls are TRBV27 and TRBJ2-2, with a possible D match to TRBD1 (6 bases). The CDR3 length is 14 residues. Germline V lookup: CDR1 MNHEY, CDR2 SMNVEV (reference sequence). Trimming removed 2 bases at V and 9 bases at J, with 13 bases between. This CDR3 is CASSLNPGVRELFF. CDR3 bases: TGTGCCAGCAGTTTAAACCCAGGGGTCCGGGAGCTGTTTTTT.

The chain employs TRBV29-1 and TRBJ1-2, with a weak D call TRBD1 (5 bases). CDR1 SQVTM and CDR2 ANQGSEA come from the germline V gene. The CDR3 covers 14 residues. The V end was cut by 4 bases, the J end by 2 bases, with 14 bases between. The CDR3 DNA reads TGCAGCGTTGTGGACACAAGAAGAAACTATGGCTACACCTTC. It is translated as CSVVDTRRNYGYTF.

In DNA, the CDR3 is TGTGCCAGCAGTCAGTCGGGGGGCGAATGGGATACGCAGTATTTT. Translating it yields CASSQSGGEWDTQYF. The chain carries TRBV27 and TRBJ2-3; maybe TRBD2 (7 bases). This CDR3 has 15 residues. Per the germline V gene, CDR1 is MNHEY and CDR2 is SMNVEV (reference sequence). V was clipped by 5 bases and J by 6 bases, with 18 bases between them.

The V gene is TRBV19, the J gene TRBJ2-7; the match to TRBD1 covers 8 bases. The CDR3 loop spans 13 amino acids. V was pared by 4 bases and J by 5 bases, with 4 bases of the junction left unmatched. Germline V gives CDR1 LNHDA, CDR2 SQIVND (reference sequence). CDR3: CASSRGQGHEQYF. The CDR3 DNA reads TGTGCCAGTAGTAGAGGACAGGGCCACGAGCAGTACTTC.

The V gene is TRBV7-9, the J gene TRBJ2-1, with 7 bases lining up with TRBD1. The CDR3 runs 16 residues. After removal of 5 bases from V and 3 bases from J, the junction contained 10 bases not matched to a gene. Germline V gives CDR1 SEHNR, CDR2 FQNEAQ (reference sequence). CDR3 DNA sequence: TGTGCCAGCAGCCCCCCAACGACAGGGAGCTACAATGAGCAGTTCTTC. This translates into CASSPPTTGSYNEQFF. The full variable domain, its missing parts supplied by reference TRBV7-9 and TRBJ2-1, is DTGVSQNPRHKITKRGQNVTFRCDPISEHNRLYWYRQTLGQGPEFLTYFQNEAQLEKSRLLSDRFSAERPKGSFSTLEIQRTEQGDSAMYLCASSPPTTGSYNEQFFGPGTRLTVL.

As for this clone: Other DNA sequences in this sample translate to the same CDR3. This sequence joins TRBV28 and TRBJ2-1; D remains ambiguous. The CDR3 has 11 amino acids. Deletions cut 5 bases from V and 7 bases from J, with 6 bases between. Per the germline V gene, CDR1 is MDHEN and CDR2 is SYDVKM. The CDR3 DNA follows: TGTGCCAGCAGTCTATTAAATGAGCAGTTCTTC. It is translated as CASSLLNEQFF.

This clone occurred once. The chain employs TRBV5-1 and TRBJ1-4, with TRBD1 matching 11 bases. CDR1 SGHRS and CDR2 YFSETQ come from the germline V gene. V dropped 0 bases and J dropped 8; count of bases not matched to a gene: 3. The CDR3 has 15 amino acids. Here the CDR3 DNA reads TGCGCCAGCAGCTTGGCGGGACAGGGGGGCGAAAAACTGTTTTTT. Translating it yields CASSLAGQGGEKLFF.

Here the CDR3 reads CAISESRSFDYGYTF. CDR3 bases: TGTGCCATCAGTGAGTCGAGGTCTTTCGACTATGGCTACACCTTC. This rearrangement joins TRBV10-3 to TRBJ1-2; D gene unclear. The ends were cut back, 0 bases at V and 3 bases at J, with 11 bases in the middle. The CDR3 runs 15 residues. Germline CDR1 ENHRY, CDR2 SYGVKD.

This sequence joins TRBV11-2 and TRBJ2-1, with D perhaps matching TRBD2 (6 bases). Trimming removed 6 bases at V and 0 bases at J, with 12 bases between. Germline V gene lookup returns CDR1 SGHAT and CDR2 FQNNGV. The length of the CDR3 is 15 residues. In DNA, the CDR3 is TGTGCCAGCAGGGTAGGGCGGGGCTCCTACAATGAGCAGTTCTTC. As protein: CASRVGRGSYNEQFF. Complete variable domain (other parts from reference TRBV11-2 and TRBJ2-1): EAGVAQSPRYKIIEKRQSVAFWCNPISGHATLYWYQQILGQGPKLLIQFQNNGVVDDSQLPKDRFSAERLKGVDSTLKIQPAKLEDSAVYLCASRVGRGSYNEQFFGPGTRLTVL.

In regard to this clone: Different DNA sequences within this sample yield the same CDR3. This sequence joins TRBV19 and TRBJ1-5, with no clear D. Germline V CDR1 and CDR2: LNHDA, SQIVND (reference sequence). V was clipped by 3 bases and J by 4 bases, with 7 bases between them. The CDR3 spans 13 residues. The DNA of the CDR3 is TGTGCCAGTAGTATTGACGGGAATCAGCCCCAGCATTTT. The encoded protein is CASSIDGNQPQHF.

The V call is TRBV5-6, the J call TRBJ1-1, with TRBD1 matching over 8 bases. The CDR3 has 14 amino acids. The trim removed 1 base at V and 5 bases at J, leaving 4 bases unmatched. Germline CDR1 SGHDT, CDR2 YYEEEE. The CDR3 DNA is TGTGCCAGCAGCTTGCGACAGGGGAGAACTGAAGCTTTCTTT. It is translated as CASSLRQGRTEAFF. Based on the CDR3 plus reference TRBV5-6 and TRBJ1-1, the full variable domain is DAGVTQSPTHLIKTRGQQVTLRCSPKSGHDTVSWYQQALGQGPQFIFQYYEEEERQRGNFPDRFSGHQFPNYSSELNVNALLLGDSALYLCASSLRQGRTEAFFGQGTRLTVV.

The V call is TRBV21-1, the J call TRBJ1-6; the D call in the table, TRBD1, was not verified against the DNA. TRBV21-1 is tagged as a pseudogene. The CDR3 runs to 16 residues. The CDR3 sequence: CASTDWDKSYNSPLHF. The CDR3 DNA reads as TGTGCCAGCACGGATTGGGACAAGTCCTATAATTCACCCCTCCACTTT.

The gene calls are TRBV4-3 and TRBJ1-2; tentatively, D is TRBD1 (6 bases). The CDR3 contains 16 residues. Trimming removed 6 bases at V and 3 bases at J, with 20 bases between. The V gene's germline CDR1 is LGHNA and CDR2 YSLEER. The CDR3 region has the DNA TGCGCCAGCAGACGGACAGCCCTGGGGGACGACTATGGCTACACCTTC. The encoded protein is CASRRTALGDDYGYTF.

This clone was seen only once. Written as DNA, the CDR3 is TGTGCCAGCAGTGTAAATCAACAGGGTTTGAACTCACCCCTCCACTTT. It codes for CASSVNQQGLNSPLHF. The rearrangement uses TRBV6-2 or TRBV6-3 and TRBJ1-6; maybe TRBD1 (6 bases). Germline V lookup: CDR1 MNHEY, CDR2 SVGEGT. The CDR3 length is 16 residues. Deletions cut 5 bases from V and 10 bases from J, with 21 bases between.

The chain has TRBV6-2 or TRBV6-3 and TRBJ1-6; TRBD1 matches at 8 bases. J lost 7 bases, V lost 0 bases, and 2 bases had no gene match. This CDR3 is built from 15 residues. Germline V lookup: CDR1 MNHEY, CDR2 SVGEGT. As DNA, the CDR3 is TGTGCCAGCAGTTACTCGACAGGGGAGAATTCACCCCTCCACTTT. This gives the protein CASSYSTGENSPLHF.

The count of this clone is one. The rearrangement joins TRBV27 to TRBJ2-5; 7 bases are a match to TRBD2. Losses at the gene ends were 10 bases for V and 2 bases for J; bases not matched to a gene: 16. Germline V gene sequence: CDR1 MNHEY, CDR2 SMNVEV (reference sequence). The CDR3 extends over 16 amino acids. The CDR3 region has the DNA TGTGCCACCAGCCCCAGACCCTTGGGACTACAAGAGACCCAGTACTTC. As protein: CATSPRPLGLQETQYF.

This clone was counted once. The chain links TRBV4-3 to TRBJ2-6; possibly TRBD1 for D (6 bases). Germline V lookup: CDR1 LGHNA, CDR2 YSLEER. V was shortened by 4 bases and J by 2 bases, with 18 bases between the two germline ends. The CDR3 covers 18 residues. CDR3 nucleotides: TGCGCCAGCAGCCCCCAGTTGGGGGCGGATACTGGGGCCAACGTCCTGACTTTC. Its translation: CASSPQLGADTGANVLTF.

The chain is built from TRBV24-1 and TRBJ1-4, with TRBD1 as a possible D gene (6 bases). Trimming took 6 bases from V and 2 from J, leaving 15 bases between them. CDR1 and CDR2 from the germline V gene are KGHDR and SFDVKD. The CDR3 covers 16 residues. The DNA for the CDR3 is TGTGCCACCAGTCCGGGGGGGCGATCGACTAATGAAAAACTGTTTTTT. Translation: CATSPGGRSTNEKLFF.

The chain links TRBV7-9 to TRBJ1-1; D is perhaps TRBD1 (5 bases). This CDR3 contains 15 residues. CDR1 and CDR2 from the germline V gene are SEHNR and FQNEAQ (reference sequence). V was clipped by 5 bases and J by 0 bases, with 13 bases between them. CDR3 amino acids: CASSLDETVNTEAFF. CDR3 DNA sequence: TGTGCCAGCAGCCTAGATGAGACAGTGAACACTGAAGCTTTCTTT.

V gene TRBV19 combines with J gene TRBJ1-5, with D maybe TRBD1 (5 bases). Germline V lookup: CDR1 LNHDA, CDR2 SQIVND (reference sequence). This CDR3 is built from 15 residues. The V gene lost 1 base and the J gene lost 4 bases, with 11 bases spanning the gap. CDR3 sequence reads: CASSIARQTNQPQHF. The CDR3 bases are TGTGCCAGTAGTATAGCTCGACAGACAAATCAGCCCCAGCATTTT.

The rearrangement joins TRBV6-5 to TRBJ2-3; D unresolved. This CDR3 comprises 14 residues. Germline CDR1 and CDR2: MNHEY and SVGAGI. Trimming shortened V by 5 bases and J by 6 bases, and 15 bases separated the two germline ends. The CDR3 region is CASSPRSSSDTQYF. Written as DNA, the CDR3 is TGTGCCAGCAGTCCCCGTAGTTCCTCGGATACGCAGTATTTT.